This is a list of T cell receptor beta chains from one sample in a study of shared clonotypes between healthy human individuals. This table comes from immunoSEQ multiplex PCR, and its TCRdb copy is limited to in-frame clones, with some not included. The sample consists of about 1.5 million clones, about 98% of them appearing once. Material: naive CD4+ T cells sorted from blood. These receptor sequences come from a man in his thirties or forties in good health. CDR3s include the opening cysteine and the closing phenylalanine or tryptophan. A D gene is named only where the DNA matches it firmly. The size entry is marked missing in some rows and otherwise reads once, few, many or a size class.

>TRBV7-9|TRBJ2-1|TRBD2|NA
CASSTTSGRASEQFF
TGTGCCAGCAGCACCACTAGCGGGAGGGCCTCTGAGCAGTTCTTC
>TRBV7-7|TRBJ2-1|TRBD1|NA
CASSRTGRHNEQFF
TGTGCCAGCAGTCGGACAGGTCGGCACAATGAGCAGTTCTTC
>TRBV19|TRBJ2-7|NA|NA
CASKPWDTAYEQYF
TGTGCCAGTAAACCCTGGGACACGGCCTACGAGCAGTACTTC
>TRBV7-9|TRBJ2-5|NA|NA
CASALGGKIQETQYF
TGTGCCAGCGCCCTCGGGGGAAAAATCCAAGAGACCCAGTACTTC
>TRBV2|TRBJ1-5|TRBD1|NA
CASSVRNLKLRMGQDETRAQHF
TGTGCCAGCAGTGTTAGGAACTTAAAATTACGTATGGGACAGGACGAAACCAGGGCCCAGCATTTT
>TRBV6-1|TRBJ1-4|NA|NA
CASSQGWTNEKLFF
TGTGCCAGCAGCCAGGGATGGACTAATGAAAAACTGTTTTTT
>TRBV7-2|TRBJ1-1|TRBD1|NA
CASRGQVNTEAFF
TGTGCCAGCAGGGGACAGGTGAACACTGAAGCTTTCTTT
>TRBV29-1|TRBJ2-7|TRBD1|few
CSVGQGAYEQYF
TGCAGCGTGGGACAGGGGGCCTACGAGCAGTACTTC
>TRBV2|TRBJ1-1|NA|NA
CASSDGPGRQLNTEAFF
TGTGCCAGCAGTGATGGGCCGGGAAGACAGTTGAACACTGAAGCTTTCTTT
>TRBV7-2|TRBJ2-5|TRBD1|NA
CASSLETGGETQYF
TGTGCCAGCAGCTTAGAGACAGGGGGAGAGACCCAGTACTTC
>TRBV7-9|TRBJ1-5|NA|NA
CASRAGGTNQPQHF
TGTGCCAGCCGGGCCGGGGGGACGAATCAGCCCCAGCATTTT
>TRBV23-1|TRBJ2-7|TRBD1|NA
CASRGTEGVYEQYF
TGCGCCAGCAGAGGGACAGAAGGCGTCTACGAGCAGTACTTC
>TRBV15|TRBJ2-5|NA|NA
CATSREFETQYF
TGTGCCACCAGCAGAGAGTTTGAGACCCAGTACTTC
>TRBV2|TRBJ2-3|NA|NA
CASSRNTDTQYF
TGTGCCAGCAGTAGAAACACAGATACGCAGTATTTT
>TRBV4-3|TRBJ1-4|NA|NA
CASSQDTHRREKLFF
TGCGCCAGCAGCCAAGACACTCACAGAAGGGAAAAACTGTTTTTT
>TRBV5-4|TRBJ2-3|NA|NA
CASTFGGDREPDTQYF
TGTGCCAGCACCTTCGGGGGGGACAGGGAACCAGATACGCAGTATTTT
>TRBV19|TRBJ2-6|NA|NA
CASKDTSGANVLTF
TGTGCCAGTAAGGACACCTCTGGGGCCAACGTCCTGACTTTC
>TRBV19|TRBJ2-7|TRBD2|NA
CASSIDLGGTYEQYF
TGTGCCAGTAGTATAGATCTGGGGGGGACCTACGAGCAGTACTTC
>TRBV5-6|TRBJ1-5|NA|NA
CASSGTKQGLLNQPQHF
TGTGCCAGCAGCGGAACAAAACAGGGTTTGTTGAATCAGCCCCAGCATTTT
>TRBV5-1|TRBJ1-1|NA|NA
CASSQQGNTEAFF
TGCGCCAGCAGTCAACAGGGGAACACTGAAGCTTTCTTT
>TRBV10-3|TRBJ2-1|TRBD2|NA
CAISGSGGRWENEQFF
TGTGCCATCAGTGGCTCTGGCGGGAGGTGGGAAAATGAGCAGTTCTTC
>TRBV5-1|TRBJ2-2|NA|NA
CASSLEGAGELFF
TGCGCCAGCAGCTTGGAGGGTGCCGGGGAGCTGTTTTTT
>TRBV6-5|TRBJ2-7|NA|NA
CASTLRLSSDEQYF
TGTGCCAGCACCTTACGACTGTCTTCTGACGAGCAGTACTTC
>TRBV5-1|TRBJ1-2|NA|NA
CASSLTGDYGYTF
TGCGCCAGCAGCTTGACAGGTGACTATGGCTACACCTTC
>TRBV29-1|TRBJ2-5|TRBD2|NA
CSVTGTSEQETQYF
TGCAGCGTCACCGGGACTAGCGAACAAGAGACCCAGTACTTC
>TRBV2|TRBJ2-1|NA|NA
CASSRLSDEQFF
TGTGCCAGCAGTCGACTATCTGACGAGCAGTTCTTC
>TRBV6-6|TRBJ1-1|NA|NA
CASYTGIIMNTEAFF
TGTGCCAGCTATACAGGGATCATTATGAACACTGAAGCTTTCTTT
>TRBV6-5|TRBJ2-3|NA|NA
CASSYSRVVADTQYF
TGTGCCAGCAGTTACTCCAGGGTTGTTGCAGATACGCAGTATTTT
>TRBV19|TRBJ1-2|NA|NA
CASSGYYGYTF
TGTGCCAGTAGTGGGTACTATGGCTACACCTTC
>TRBV5-1|TRBJ2-1|NA|NA
CASSLVGGPSYNEQFF
TGCGCCAGCAGCTTGGTGGGCGGGCCCTCCTACAATGAGCAGTTCTTC
>TRBV6-6|TRBJ1-2|TRBD1|NA
CASSQGQTYGYTF
TGTGCCAGCAGTCAGGGACAGACCTATGGCTACACCTTC
>TRBV18|TRBJ2-5|TRBD2|NA
CASSPTSGSVKETQYF
TGTGCCAGCTCACCGACTAGCGGGAGCGTCAAAGAGACCCAGTACTTC
>TRBV7-9|TRBJ2-3|TRBD2|NA
CASSPLTSVKTDTQYF
TGTGCCAGCAGCCCACTGACTAGCGTGAAGACAGATACGCAGTATTTT
>TRBV29-1|TRBJ1-2|TRBD1|NA
CSVGQGAVNYGYTF
TGCAGCGTTGGGCAGGGGGCCGTTAACTATGGCTACACCTTC
>TRBV5-5|TRBJ2-3|TRBD2|NA
CASSPVAGGFTDTQYF
TGTGCCAGCAGCCCTGTAGCGGGAGGGTTCACAGATACGCAGTATTTT
>TRBV2|TRBJ2-1|TRBD2|once
CASGGGSSYNEQFF
TGTGCCAGCGGCGGGGGAAGCTCCTACAATGAGCAGTTCTTC
>TRBV10-2|TRBJ2-7|NA|NA
CASRRGYEQYF
TGCGCCAGCAGAAGGGGTTACGAGCAGTACTTC
>TRBV30|TRBJ1-3|TRBD1|NA
CAWSNLFGQGFLGNTIYF
TGTGCCTGGAGTAACCTCTTCGGACAGGGATTTTTGGGAAACACCATATATTTT
>TRBV7-3|TRBJ2-1|TRBD2|NA
CASRTGAGGYNEQFF
TGTGCCAGCAGAACCGGAGCGGGAGGTTACAATGAGCAGTTCTTC
>TRBV15|TRBJ2-2|NA|NA
CATKAGGSALAGELFF
TGTGCCACCAAGGCTGGGGGGTCTGCGTTGGCCGGGGAGCTGTTTTTT
>TRBV7-3|TRBJ2-7|NA|NA
CASSPWGGQNYEQYF
TGTGCCAGCAGCCCCTGGGGGGGGCAAAACTACGAGCAGTACTTC